Shown below are 16 T cell receptor beta chains from a single sample sequenced in a study of T cell responses to AZD1222 COVID-19 vaccine. Using immunoSEQ multiplex PCR, the repertoire was profiled, and TCRdb retains in-frame clones only, with some absent. The table lists approximately 88,000 clones, about 90% of them singletons. Sequences were derived from peripheral blood, sampled on day 0 of AZD1222 vaccination. The receptors shown here come from an adult in good health.

This rearrangement joins TRBV3-1 (or the pseudogene TRBV3-2) to TRBJ2-1; D remains unclear. The CDR3 sequence is 14 residues long. V lost 0 bases to trimming and J lost 6 bases, with 9 bases between them. Germline CDR1 LGHDT, CDR2 YNNKEL (reference sequence). The DNA for the CDR3 is TGTGCCAGCAGCCAAGATTATCAGTTCAATGAGCAGTTCTTC. Its protein is CASSQDYQFNEQFF.

Concerning this clone: At one boundary the junction diverges from the germline segment, which might be a read error. This chain links TRBV7-7 with TRBJ2-2, with 15 nucleotides matching TRBD2. The germline V gene encodes CDR1 SSHAT and CDR2 FNYEAQ (reference sequence). The CDR3 has 18 amino acids. CDR3 sequence (DNA): TGTGCTAGCAGCTCAAGGACTAGCGGGAGGGCTATGTCCGGGGAGCTGTTTTTT. Translating gives CASSSRTSGRAMSGELFF.

The chain employs TRBV11-3 and TRBJ2-1; no firm D call. The germline V and J ends were trimmed by 1 base and 2 bases, with 12 bases remaining between them. The CDR3 covers 16 residues. The germline CDR1 and CDR2 sequences are SGHNT and YENEEA. This CDR3 reads CASSLVRAGTYNEQFF. CDR3 nucleotide sequence: TGTGCCAGCAGCTTAGTACGAGCCGGTACCTACAATGAGCAGTTCTTC.

The chain combines TRBV7-8 with TRBJ2-3, with 9 bases matching TRBD1. The CDR3 loop spans 17 amino acids. Unmatched junction bases numbered 6, after V lost 1 base and J lost 1 base. Germline CDR1 SGHVS, CDR2 FQNEAQ. CDR3 DNA: TGTGCCAGCAGCTTAGGACAGGGGGTTTGGGGCACAGATACGCAGTATTTT. This translates into CASSLGQGVWGTDTQYF.

This chain links TRBV6-1 with TRBJ1-1; D not resolved. Germline V gives CDR1 MNHNS, CDR2 SASEGT. Trimming stripped 2 bases from V and 10 bases from J, with 14 bases between. This CDR3 region has 13 residues. The CDR3 reads CASSETAFEGAFF. The CDR3 DNA follows: TGTGCCAGCAGTGAAACGGCCTTCGAGGGAGCTTTCTTT.

The chain links TRBV3-1 (or the pseudogene TRBV3-2) to TRBJ2-2; D might be TRBD1 (5 bases). In germline, CDR1 is LGHDT, CDR2 YNNKEL (reference sequence). V was clipped by 5 bases and J by 4 bases, with 11 bases between them. This CDR3 spans 14 amino acids. CDR3 DNA sequence: TGTGCCAGCAGCAGACAGCCCGGCACCGGGGAGCTGTTTTTT. Its protein is CASSRQPGTGELFF.

This clone came up once. CDR3 amino acids: CASSVPAGGPGDTQYF. The CDR3 nucleotides read TGTGCCAGCAGCGTACCTGCGGGAGGGCCGGGGGATACGCAGTATTTT. V usage is TRBV2 and J usage is TRBJ2-3; 9 bases line up with TRBD2. With V trimmed by 6 bases and J by 6 bases, 13 bases remained unmatched. CDR3 size: 16 residues. In germline, CDR1 is SNHLY, CDR2 FYNNEI. Looking up the rest from reference TRBV2 and TRBJ2-3 gives the full variable domain: EPEVTQTPSHQVTQMGQEVILRCVPISNHLYFYWYRQILGQKVEFLVSFYNNEISEKSEIFDDQFSVERPDGSNFTLKIRSTKLEDSAMYFCASSVPAGGPGDTQYFGPGTRLTVL.

The rearrangement links TRBV2 to TRBJ2-3; D is ambiguous. The length of the CDR3 is 12 residues. Per germline, CDR1 SNHLY and CDR2 FYNNEI. The V gene lost 6 bases and the J gene lost 2 bases, with 6 bases spanning the gap. As DNA, the CDR3 is TGTGCCAGCAGCTACAACACAGATACGCAGTATTTT. Translating gives CASSYNTDTQYF.

The chain joins TRBV27 to TRBJ2-7; the D is unclear. The CDR3 extends over 15 amino acids. With 6 bases removed from V and 0 bases from J, the gap between germline ends came to 15 bases. CDR1 MNHEY and CDR2 SMNVEV come from the germline V gene (reference sequence). As DNA, the CDR3 is TGTGCCAGCAGACCTAGGGCAGCGAGCTCCTACGAGCAGTACTTC. Its protein product is CASRPRAASSYEQYF.

Here the CDR3 DNA reads TGTGCCAGCTCAACTAGGGGGAACGGGGAGCTGTTTTTT. Protein product: CASSTRGNGELFF. The rearrangement links TRBV18 to TRBJ2-2, with D possibly TRBD1 on 6 matching bases. The V end was cut by 5 bases, the J end by 7 bases, with 11 bases between. Germline values: CDR1 KGHSH, CDR2 LQKENI. The CDR3 has 13 residues.

The J gene is TRBJ2-7, the V gene TRBV10-3; D remains ambiguous. The CDR3 extends over 13 amino acids. V was pared by 7 bases and J by 3 bases, with 13 bases between. Germline loops: CDR1 ENHRY, CDR2 SYGVKD. In DNA form, the CDR3 reads TGTGCCATCACTGACGCGGTGGGCTACGAGCAGTACTTC. Its translation is CAITDAVGYEQYF.

V usage is TRBV6-5 and J usage is TRBJ1-1, with 10 positions matching TRBD1. V lost 4 bases to trimming and J lost 3 bases; unmatched junction nucleotides: 8. Germline V gives CDR1 MNHEY, CDR2 SVGAGI. CDR3 length: 16 residues. CDR3 DNA sequence: TGTGCCAGCAGTTTGAGGGACAGGGGTTCGGACACTGAAGCTTTCTTT. Protein sequence: CASSLRDRGSDTEAFF.

The chain uses TRBV5-1 and TRBJ2-3; 12 nucleotides align to TRBD2. CDR3 length: 15 amino acids. The trim removed 5 bases at V and 10 bases at J, leaving 11 bases unmatched. Germline values: CDR1 SGHRS, CDR2 YFSETQ. This CDR3 reads CASSLGLAGPLAQYF. DNA of the CDR3: TGCGCCAGCAGTCTGGGACTAGCGGGCCCCCTCGCGCAGTATTTT.

The V call is TRBV3-1 (or the pseudogene TRBV3-2), the J call TRBJ1-6, with D possibly TRBD1 on 5 matching bases. CDR1 LGHDT and CDR2 YNNKEL come from the germline V gene (reference sequence). The CDR3 spans 13 residues. Between the trimmed V and J ends, which lost 1 base and 8 bases, there was a span of 6 bases. CDR3: CASSQVGDSPLHF. Written as DNA, the CDR3 is TGTGCCAGCAGCCAAGTGGGGGATTCACCCCTCCACTTT.

The rearrangement uses TRBV11-2 and TRBJ2-7; no clear D. This CDR3 is built from 12 residues. Trimming left V 1 base short and J 5 bases short, with 6 bases between. Per the germline V gene, CDR1 is SGHAT and CDR2 is FQNNGV. CDR3 sequence reads: CASSLGSNEQYF. The CDR3 nucleotides are TGTGCCAGCAGCTTAGGTAGCAACGAGCAGTACTTC.

This sequence joins TRBV5-1 and TRBJ2-1; TRBD2 agrees at 11 bases. The CDR3 extends over 14 amino acids. With V trimmed by 5 bases and J by 6 bases, 4 bases remained unmatched. Germline V gene lookup returns CDR1 SGHRS and CDR2 YFSETQ. The CDR3 is CASSELAGGNEQFF. Written as DNA, the CDR3 is TGCGCCAGCAGTGAGCTAGCGGGAGGCAATGAGCAGTTCTTC.